This T cell receptor beta chain was captured in a study of blood T cell repertoires in COVID-19. Whole-study context: PBMCs, B-cell-depleted T cells, or T cells were the source of the cDNA or gDNA that made up the material.

The data were produced by immunoSEQ multiplex PCR, yet TCRdb's version contains in-frame clones alone and is incomplete. The repertoire includes about 230,000 clones, about 87% of them detected once, and roughly 2.3% sits in the top ten. This CDR3 contains 17 residues. Participant ages covered roughly 18 to 90 years across 25 or so US areas. The chain is built from TRBV21-1 and TRBJ1-5; the table calls TRBD1, which could not be checked here. TRBV21-1 is termed a pseudogene. This clonotype was obtained from a woman aged 40 to 50 with acute COVID-19. The sample comprised PBMCs or T cells enriched from blood (not recorded which). The CDR3 region is CASSNAFDRVGNQPQHF. The CDR3 coding sequence is TGTGCCAGCAGCAACGCCTTTGACAGGGTTGGCAATCAGCCCCAGCATTTT.